The T cell receptor beta chain under discussion was sequenced for a study of T cell repertoires in cytomegalovirus infection. This clonotype was seen repeatedly, ten times or more. TCRdb re-derived calls from the reads in MiXCR, one entry per CDR3 protein. Of 290,000 or so distinct CDR3 sequences detected, approximately 10% appear once; the ten largest clones hold approximately 2.3%. CDR1 and CDR2 from the germline V gene are DFQATT and SNEGSKA (reference sequence). The V segment lost 5 bases and the J segment 1 base; nucleotides outside the gene matches: 4. The CDR3 contains 14 residues. The receptor's source is a human donor in good health (CMV status not recorded). Some clones in this sample may be carry-over from other donors' samples. Sequencing used PBMCs. This rearrangement joins TRBV20-1 to TRBJ1-5, with TRBD1 matching 8 bases. The CDR3 sequence is CSAGQGISNQPQHF. The DNA for the CDR3 is TGCAGTGCTGGACAGGGAATAAGCAATCAGCCCCAGCATTTT.